The TCR beta chain described here comes from a study of cytomegalovirus exposure and HLA in healthy donors. Broader study findings: Cytomegalovirus-associated TCR beta chains were listed, numbering some 150. It was only CMV serostatus that was available as immune exposure information. Several top significant clusters appeared, in a later analysis, to be linked to common viral pathogens.

As regards this clone: No antigen is known for it.

60 Vbeta and 13 Jbeta primers were used in PCR. Sequenced by immunoSEQ multiplex PCR; TCRdb stores in-frame clones only, minus some. This sample's table reports 75,000 to 100,000 clones. Donors counted as nominally healthy when sampled, yet unrecorded immune exposures were likely. The receptor comes from an older woman in good health and CMV-seronegative. The sample taken for sequencing was PBMCs.

CDR3 in amino acids: CASSQATDTQYF. CDR3 nucleotides: TGTGCCAGCAGCCAAGCAACAGATACGCAGTATTTT. V is TRBV4-2 and J is TRBJ2-3; D is uncertain. Germline V gives CDR1 LGHNA, CDR2 YNFKEQ. Trimming removed 1 base from V and 3 bases from J, with 2 bases in between. This CDR3 comprises 12 residues.